These 3 T cell receptor beta chains were sequenced from one sample in a study of T-cell memory formation after mild COVID-19. TCRdb re-analysed the 5' RACE reads in MiXCR, keeping a single row per CDR3 protein. The sample contains 250,000 to 300,000 distinct CDR3 sequences, 8% to 9% of which appear only once. Sequenced sample: PBMCs or a T cell subset sorted from them (not recorded which). These receptors all come from a young man who had mild COVID-19 (a few samples of this study predate the infection). Cell type and time point are not known.

This clonotype was counted many times. The genes are TRBV4-3 and TRBJ2-1, with 10 positions matching TRBD2. Trimming took 0 bases from V and 7 from J; bases not matched to a gene: 6. This CDR3 spans 16 amino acids. The germline gives CDR1 LGHNA, CDR2 YSLEER. The CDR3 nucleotides are TGCGCCAGCAGCCAAGAAGGGCTAGCGGGGGATAATGAGCAGTTCTTC. Translating gives CASSQEGLAGDNEQFF.

This clonotype has at least ten counts. The V and J genes are TRBV7-8 and TRBJ2-5; D may be TRBD1 (6 bases). CDR3 size: 17 residues. V was shortened by 5 bases and J by 1 base, with 20 bases between the two germline ends. Germline CDR1 and CDR2: SGHVS and FQNEAQ. CDR3 protein: CASSISDRTVVQETQYF. The CDR3 nucleotides read TGTGCCAGCAGCATCTCCGACCGGACAGTCGTCCAAGAGACCCAGTACTTC.

This clonotype occurred many times. The chain uses TRBV12-3 or TRBV12-4 and TRBJ2-3; D perhaps matches TRBD2 (5 bases). The CDR3 spans 14 residues. Trimming left V 6 bases short and J 0 bases short, with 10 bases between. The CDR3 spells CASRLWTSTDTQYF. The CDR3 DNA sequence: TGTGCCAGCAGGCTTTGGACTAGCACAGATACGCAGTATTTT.